The rows below give T cell receptor beta chains drawn from one sample of a study of T cells after yellow fever vaccination. TCRdb passed the 5' RACE reads through MiXCR, listing each CDR3 protein once. The sample has approximately 580,000 distinct CDR3 sequences; 17% are singletons. This specimen consisted of PBMCs, obtained 5 to 6 days after the first yellow fever vaccination. The receptors stem from a young man who received the YFV17D yellow fever vaccine. Each CDR3 is given with its conserved first and last residue. A D gene is named only where the DNA matches it firmly. The size field is filled for only some rows; it gives once, few, many or a size class.

TRBJ2-3 . TRBD1 TRBV15 CATSVTKGTGDTDTQYF TGTGCCACCAGCGTCACAAAGGGGACAGGGGACACAGATACGCAGTATTTT
TRBJ2-1 . . TRBV4-1 CASSQRSRGPESPRSYNEQFF TGCGCCAGCAGCCAGCGATCCAGGGGCCCCGAATCCCCCCGCTCCTACAATGAGCAGTTCTTC
TRBJ2-7 . . TRBV12-3/TRBV12-4 CASSFFSGNSYEQYF TGTGCCAGCAGTTTCTTTTCTGGGAACTCCTACGAGCAGTACTTC
TRBJ1-5 few TRBD1 TRBV20-1 CSANTGTGNQPQHF TGCAGTGCCAACACCGGGACAGGGAATCAGCCCCAGCATTTT
TRBJ2-5 . . TRBV4-3 CASSQATSEETQYF TGCGCCAGCAGCCAAGCTACTAGTGAAGAGACCCAGTACTTC
TRBJ2-3 . . TRBV28 CASSPLRRSTDTQYF TGTGCCAGCAGTCCCCTCCGGAGAAGTACAGATACGCAGTATTTT
TRBJ2-5 . TRBD2 TRBV3-1 CASSHGAGVQETQYF TGTGCCAGCAGCCATGGAGCGGGGGTCCAAGAGACCCAGTACTTC
TRBJ1-4 few . TRBV7-9 CASRGGLGEKLFF TGTGCCAGCAGGGGTGGCTTGGGGGAAAAACTGTTTTTT
TRBJ2-5 few . TRBV7-3 CASSLTGQRGWETQYF TGTGCCAGCAGCTTGACAGGGCAGCGGGGATGGGAGACCCAGTACTTC
TRBJ1-1 few TRBD1 TRBV3-1 CASSSHQGRQGVSEAFF TGTGCCAGCAGCTCACACCAGGGGAGACAGGGGGTATCTGAAGCTTTCTTT
TRBJ2-6 few . TRBV18 CASAPVWGAVGANVLTF TGTGCCAGCGCCCCGGTGTGGGGGGCGGTTGGGGCCAACGTCCTGACTTTC
TRBJ1-3 many . TRBV7-2 CASSPNRASGNTIYF TGTGCCAGCAGCCCGAACAGGGCTTCTGGAAACACCATATATTTT
TRBJ1-2 . . TRBV20-1 CSARDHIGSHYGYTF TGCAGTGCTAGAGATCACATAGGGTCCCACTATGGCTACACCTTC
TRBJ2-1 few . TRBV7-9 CASSLPFLGGSYNEQFF TGTGCCAGCAGCTTACCGTTTTTAGGGGGATCCTACAATGAGCAGTTCTTC
TRBJ1-5 few . TRBV4-2 CASSPGTSGNQPQHF TGTGCCAGCAGCCCTGGGACCAGCGGCAATCAGCCCCAGCATTTT
TRBJ2-7 . . TRBV7-9 CASSLPANSYEQYF TGTGCCAGCAGCTTACCAGCCAACTCCTACGAGCAGTACTTC
TRBJ2-3 . . TRBV29-1 CSYRWTDISTDTQYF TGCAGCTACCGATGGACCGACATCTCGACAGATACGCAGTATTTT
TRBJ2-5 few . TRBV10-3 CAISQRGEETQYF TGTGCCATCAGTCAACGAGGGGAAGAGACCCAGTACTTC
TRBJ1-2 few TRBD1 TRBV20-1 CSAADGTVNYGYTF TGCAGTGCTGCTGACGGGACAGTAAACTATGGCTACACCTTC
TRBJ2-1 few TRBD2 TRBV4-2 CASTGRSGGAWGSSYNEQFF TGTGCCAGCACCGGCCGCAGCGGGGGGGCCTGGGGGAGCTCCTACAATGAGCAGTTCTTC
TRBJ2-1 few . TRBV29-1 CSVEGHLLYNEQFF TGCAGCGTTGAAGGACACCTCCTTTACAATGAGCAGTTCTTC
TRBJ2-1 . TRBD1 TRBV11-2 CASSIGGRNNEQFF TGTGCCAGCAGTATAGGGGGCAGGAACAATGAGCAGTTCTTC
TRBJ1-2 few TRBD1 TRBV28 CASSSGQAYGYTF TGTGCCAGCAGTTCGGGACAGGCCTATGGCTACACCTTC
TRBJ2-5 few TRBD2 TRBV4-2 CASSLNRGGRETQYF TGTGCCAGCAGCCTTAATCGGGGGGGCCGAGAGACCCAGTACTTC
TRBJ1-2 many . TRBV4-3 CASSQEAGYYGYTF TGCGCCAGCAGCCAAGAAGCGGGGTACTATGGCTACACCTTC
TRBJ2-7 . . TRBV7-2 CASSLQGAGPSSYEQYF TGTGCCAGCAGCTTACAAGGGGCGGGCCCCAGCTCCTACGAGCAGTACTTC
TRBJ2-2 few . TRBV29-1 CSVGWQANTGELFF TGCAGCGTTGGTTGGCAGGCTAACACCGGGGAGCTGTTTTTT
TRBJ2-1 . . TRBV7-2 CASSRSLRDAYNEQFF TGTGCCAGCAGCCGTTCACTCCGGGACGCCTACAATGAGCAGTTCTTC
TRBJ2-4 few . TRBV24-1 CATSDFWGNIQYF TGTGCCACCAGTGATTTCTGGGGGAACATTCAGTACTTC
TRBJ2-2 . TRBD1 TRBV6-5 CASSLNPGQATAELFF TGTGCCAGCAGCTTAAATCCGGGACAGGCCACTGCGGAGCTGTTTTTT
TRBJ2-7 few . TRBV3-1 CASSHSPGATYEQYF TGTGCCAGCAGCCATTCCCCAGGCGCCACCTACGAGCAGTACTTC
TRBJ1-5 many . TRBV6-5 CASSYSSRDQPQHF TGTGCCAGCAGTTACTCGTCCAGAGATCAGCCCCAGCATTTT
TRBJ1-6 . . TRBV5-1 CASSLSGPSYGSPLHF TGCGCCAGCAGCTTGTCCGGACCCTCGTACGGTTCACCCCTCCACTTT
TRBJ1-6 . . TRBV6-5 CASSFSTGVYNSPLHF TGTGCCAGCAGTTTCTCGACAGGTGTCTATAATTCACCCCTCCACTTT
TRBJ1-1 . TRBD1 TRBV15 CATRRGQGRTEAFF TGTGCCACCAGACGGGGACAGGGGAGGACTGAAGCTTTCTTT
TRBJ2-3 . TRBD2 TRBV11-1 CASSQLGSGGPSTDTQYF TGTGCCAGCAGTCAGCTGGGTAGCGGGGGGCCTAGCACAGATACGCAGTATTTT
TRBJ1-4 few . TRBV20-1 CSALTSGTRGEKLFF TGCAGTGCTTTGACCTCCGGGACCCGAGGGGAAAAACTGTTTTTT
TRBJ2-3 few . TRBV5-6 CASSFQGWGTDTQYF TGTGCCAGCAGCTTTCAGGGGTGGGGCACAGATACGCAGTATTTT
TRBJ2-1 few . TRBV6-5 CASSYSLRGSSYNEQFF TGTGCCAGCAGTTACTCATTGAGAGGGAGCTCCTACAATGAGCAGTTCTTC
TRBJ2-3 . . TRBV6-2/TRBV6-3 CASSYFALDTQYF TGTGCCAGCAGTTACTTTGCCCTCGATACGCAGTATTTT
TRBJ2-7 many . TRBV10-2 CASSESWGPYEQYF TGCGCCAGCAGTGAGTCGTGGGGCCCCTACGAGCAGTACTTC
TRBJ1-1 few . TRBV19 CASSFGWTEAFF TGTGCCAGTAGTTTCGGGTGGACTGAAGCTTTCTTT
TRBJ2-2 . TRBD1 TRBV5-1 CASSSTGGDTGELFF TGCGCCAGCAGCTCGACAGGGGGAGACACCGGGGAGCTGTTTTTT
TRBJ2-6 . . TRBV9 CASSVQGNGANVLTF TGTGCCAGCAGCGTTCAGGGAAACGGGGCCAACGTCCTGACTTTC
TRBJ2-5 few . TRBV12-3/TRBV12-4 CASSLAQDGTQYF TGTGCCAGCAGTTTAGCCCAGGACGGGACCCAGTACTTC
TRBJ2-3 many TRBD2 TRBV28 CASSFTGTSGDTQYF TGTGCCAGCAGTTTCACCGGGACTAGCGGGGATACGCAGTATTTT
TRBJ2-3 few . TRBV6-5 CASSYSGTGFEPQYF TGTGCCAGCAGTTACTCCGGGACTGGGTTCGAGCCGCAGTATTTT
TRBJ2-7 . . TRBV5-1 CASSLDKSSYEQYF TGCGCCAGCAGCTTGGACAAGAGCTCCTACGAGCAGTACTTC
TRBJ2-2 few TRBD1 TRBV18 CASSPPGQGRTGELFF TGTGCCAGCTCACCACCGGGACAGGGTCGCACCGGGGAGCTGTTTTTT
TRBJ1-3 . . TRBV20-1 CSARKGSSGNTIYF TGCAGTGCTAGAAAGGGCAGCTCTGGAAACACCATATATTTT
TRBJ2-7 few TRBD1 TRBV18 CASSPAGQGSNEQYF TGTGCCAGCTCACCAGCGGGACAGGGGAGCAACGAGCAGTACTTC
TRBJ1-4 . . TRBV7-9 CASSPPRGFDEKLFF TGTGCCAGCAGCCCTCCCCGGGGATTCGATGAAAAACTGTTTTTT
TRBJ2-1 . . TRBV20-1 CSASAQGHEQFF TGCAGTGCTAGCGCTCAGGGCCATGAGCAGTTCTTC
TRBJ1-2 . TRBD1 TRBV5-1 CASSPGDRDNYGYTF TGCGCCAGCAGCCCAGGGGACAGGGACAACTATGGCTACACCTTC
TRBJ1-1 few TRBD1 TRBV6-5 CASSYVEGAQDTEAFF TGTGCCAGCAGTTACGTTGAGGGGGCCCAGGACACTGAAGCTTTCTTT